The 15 T cell receptor beta chains listed next were all sequenced from one sample in a study of cytomegalovirus exposure and HLA in healthy donors. 13 Jbeta primers and 60 Vbeta primers were used for the PCR. Profiling relied on immunoSEQ multiplex PCR, and the TCRdb table lists in-frame clones only, not all of them. The table has roughly 200,000 clones, just over 75% seen once. Sequences were obtained from PBMCs. The receptor source for this set is a man aged 30 to 39 in good health and CMV-seronegative.

The V gene is TRBV25-1, the J gene TRBJ2-7; 9 bases agree with TRBD2. This CDR3 is 13 amino acids long. Trimming took 4 bases from V and 10 from J; bases not matched to a gene: 8. Germline CDR1 is MGHDK and CDR2 is SYGVNS. The CDR3 DNA follows: TGTGCCAGCAGTGGATTAGCGGGAGCGGATCAGTACTTC. Amino acids: CASSGLAGADQYF.

V gene TRBV14 combines with J gene TRBJ1-1; a weak D match, TRBD1 (5 bases). The CDR3 totals 11 residues. The germline V gene encodes CDR1 SGHDN and CDR2 FVKESK. Trimming stripped 4 bases from V and 11 bases from J, with 11 bases between. CDR3 nucleotides: TGTGCCAGCAGCCGATTCGGGGGGGCTTTCTTT. Translation: CASSRFGGAFF. Variable domain in full (rest from reference TRBV14 and TRBJ1-1): EAGVTQFPSHSVIEKGQTVTLRCDPISGHDNLYWYRRVMGKEIKFLLHFVKESKQDESGMPNNRFLAERTGGTYSTLKVQPAELEDSGVYFCASSRFGGAFFGQGTRLTVV.

The chain recombines TRBV18 with TRBJ1-5; 9 bases agree with TRBD1. Looked up from germline, CDR1 is KGHSH and CDR2 is LQKENI. Losses at the gene ends were 6 bases for V and 1 base for J; bases not matched to a gene: 16. The CDR3 is 19 residues long. DNA for the CDR3: TGTGCCAGCTCTGCCACCACTTTACAGGGGGCGTTCAGCAATCAGCCCCAGCATTTT. This sequence encodes CASSATTLQGAFSNQPQHF.

The rearrangement joins TRBV25-1 to TRBJ2-2; 10 bases match TRBD1. The CDR3 totals 14 residues. V lost 8 bases, J lost 4 bases, and 4 bases stayed unmatched. The germline gives CDR1 MGHDK, CDR2 SYGVNS. CDR3 coding DNA: TGTGCCAGCCAAAGGGACAGGGGCACCGGGGAGCTGTTTTTT. It is translated as CASQRDRGTGELFF.

This clone was found once. The V gene is TRBV2, the J gene TRBJ2-4; the match to TRBD2 covers 14 bases. Per the germline V gene, CDR1 is SNHLY and CDR2 is FYNNEI. The CDR3 is 17 amino acids. The junction had 9 bases not matched to a gene; V was cut back by 10 bases and J by 1 base. The CDR3 loop reads CATQTSGRAFAKNIQYF. Written as DNA, the CDR3 is TGTGCCACCCAGACTAGCGGGAGGGCCTTCGCCAAAAACATTCAGTACTTC.

The J gene is TRBJ1-4, the V gene TRBV19, with 7 bases lining up with TRBD1. The J segment lost 3 bases and the V segment lost 5 bases, leaving 6 bases of the junction unmatched. The length of the CDR3 is 15 residues. CDR1 is LNHDA and CDR2 is SQIVND in the germline V gene (reference sequence). The CDR3 region is CASSFGQAANEKLFF. In DNA, the CDR3 is TGTGCCAGTAGTTTCGGACAGGCAGCTAATGAAAAACTGTTTTTT.

The rearrangement uses TRBV9 and TRBJ2-3, with TRBD2 matching over 8 bases. The CDR3 consists of 16 residues. Germline V gene lookup returns CDR1 SGDLS and CDR2 YYNGEE. Trimming at V came to 7 bases and at J to 6 bases, leaving 16 bases not matched to a gene. CDR3: CASGRGLAPSSDTQYF. Here the CDR3 DNA reads TGTGCCAGCGGAAGAGGACTAGCCCCCTCCTCGGATACGCAGTATTTT.

The J gene is TRBJ1-2, the V gene TRBV2; TRBD1 agrees at 11 bases. The CDR3 length is 16 residues. CDR1 and CDR2 (germline): SNHLY, FYNNEI. With V trimmed by 2 bases and J by 6 bases, 8 bases remained unmatched. The CDR3 is CASSELGDRGEDGYTF. The DNA of the CDR3 is TGTGCCAGCAGTGAACTGGGGGACAGGGGGGAAGATGGCTACACCTTC.

The chain has TRBV10-2 and TRBJ1-1, with 11 bases lining up with TRBD1. Germline-derived CDR1 and CDR2 are WSHSY and SAAADI. V lost 3 bases, J lost 4 bases, and 4 bases stayed unmatched. This CDR3 spans 15 amino acids. The CDR3 DNA is TGCGCCAGCAGTGACTCGGGGACAGGGGGCACTGAAGCTTTCTTT. Its protein product is CASSDSGTGGTEAFF.

The chain carries TRBV7-2 and TRBJ2-1, with TRBD2 matching 8 bases. Germline CDR1 SGHTA, CDR2 FQGNSA. CDR3 length: 14 amino acids. The J segment lost 7 bases and the V segment lost 2 bases, leaving 4 bases of the junction unmatched. The DNA of the CDR3 is TGTGCCAGCAGCTTACTAGCGGGTAGTAATGAGCAGTTCTTC. Protein product: CASSLLAGSNEQFF.

V gene TRBV7-9 combines with J gene TRBJ2-7; TRBD2 might be the D (6 bases). Germline assignment: CDR1 SEHNR and CDR2 FQNEAQ (reference sequence). Deletions cut 4 bases from V and 2 bases from J, with 12 bases between. The CDR3 length is 14 residues. This CDR3 reads CASSSGTSAYEQYF. Written as DNA, the CDR3 is TGTGCCAGCAGCTCTGGGACTTCAGCCTACGAGCAGTACTTC.

The genes are TRBV29-1 and TRBJ2-2; 10 bases are a match to TRBD1. Germline trimming cut 4 bases from V and 0 bases from J; bases unmatched to any gene: 5. CDR1 is SQVTM and CDR2 is ANQGSEA in the germline V gene. The CDR3 length is 16 residues. The CDR3 nucleotides are TGCAGCGTTGGCAGGACAGGGGGATCGAACACCGGGGAGCTGTTTTTT. Encoded protein: CSVGRTGGSNTGELFF.

The chain couples TRBV5-1 to TRBJ2-1, with D unresolved. The germline gives CDR1 SGHRS, CDR2 YFSETQ. CDR3 length: 12 residues. Between the trimmed V and J ends, which lost 5 bases and 4 bases, there was a span of 7 bases. CDR3: CASRPQYNEQFF. The CDR3 DNA reads as TGCGCCAGCAGGCCTCAGTACAATGAGCAGTTCTTC.

The J gene is TRBJ2-5, the V gene TRBV30; D gene uncertain. Trimming removed 7 bases at V and 5 bases at J, with 8 bases between. CDR1 is GTSNPN and CDR2 is SVGIG in the germline V gene (reference sequence). CDR3 length equals 10 residues. This CDR3 reads CASSYETQYF. The CDR3, as DNA: TGTGCCTCCTCCTATGAGACCCAGTACTTC. The variable domain in full, completed from reference TRBV30 and TRBJ2-5, reads SQTIHQWPATLVQPVGSPLSLECTVEGTSNPNLYWYRQAAGRGLQLLFYSVGIGQISSEVPQNLSASRPQDRQFILSSKKLLLSDSGFYLCASSYETQYFGPGTRLLVL.

V usage is TRBV5-1 and J usage is TRBJ2-3; 7 nucleotides match TRBD2. CDR3 length: 15 residues. V was pared by 4 bases and J by 3 bases, with 8 bases of the junction left unmatched. CDR1 is SGHRS, CDR2 YFSETQ, per germline. Here the CDR3 reads CASSPEAGVTDTQYF. The CDR3 nucleotides are TGCGCCAGCAGCCCCGAGGCGGGAGTGACAGATACGCAGTATTTT.